This TCR beta chain stems from a study of T cell repertoires in cytomegalovirus infection. Study in general: Epitope selection comprised recently identified HLA-C-restricted CMV epitopes and well-studied HLA-B-restricted CMV epitopes. Through public TCR beta signatures, both CMV infection and matching HLA type were indicated. Study results and caveats: Ex vivo responses were dominated by HLA-C-restricted CMV-specific TCR beta clonotypes. The cumulative frequency of public TCR beta families identified carriers of CMV plus the relevant HLA.

Each CDR3 protein is one row after TCRdb ran MiXCR on the reads. The sample has 370,000 or so distinct CDR3 sequences; roughly 34% are singletons. V dropped 0 bases and J dropped 2 bases, with 7 bases sitting between them. CDR3 length: 14 amino acids. This clonotype was counted between two and nine times. Antigen: not known. The V and J genes are TRBV12-3 or TRBV12-4 and TRBJ2-5; D call uncertain. This specimen consisted of cultured PBMCs, obtained from culture after CMV antigen stimulation. This clonotype was sampled from a human donor in good health (CMV status not recorded). Some clones in this sample may be carry-over from other donors' samples. The CDR3 DNA is TGTGCCAGCAGTTTAGCGGCAGTTCAAGAGACCCAGTACTTC. It specifies CASSLAAVQETQYF.